This passage covers 27 T cell receptor beta chains from one sample sequenced in a study of blood T cell repertoires in COVID-19 (dated by TCRdb to 2020 to 2021). The method behind the library was the immunoSEQ multiplex PCR assay. Here the immuneACCESS table is served through TCRdb, limited to in-frame sequences with V and J called. Missing clones are a known gap in these copies; in checked studies unresolved V genes cover under half, and the rest lacks a known reason. The sample table shows about 70,000 clones, and roughly 89% are seen once. Approximately 1.5% of the sample is taken by the ten largest. The source material was peripheral blood. The source is a man aged 55-75 years with acute or convalescent COVID-19.

The chain carries TRBV5-1 and TRBJ2-7; 8 nucleotides agree with TRBD1. The CDR3 has 15 amino acids. V lost 0 bases and J lost 3; bases outside the gene matches: 5. Germline CDR1 and CDR2: SGHRS and YFSETQ. The CDR3 coding sequence is TGCGCCAGCAGCTTGGCGACAGGGGATTACTACGAGCAGTACTTC. This translates into CASSLATGDYYEQYF.

The V call is TRBV7-9, the J call TRBJ2-7; TRBD1 matches 9 bases. The CDR3 spans 16 residues. Unmatched junction bases numbered 8, after V lost 5 bases and J lost 0 bases. Germline V gene data show CDR1 as SEHNR and CDR2 as FQNEAQ (reference sequence). The CDR3 loop reads CASSPRTGDSSYEQYF. The CDR3 DNA is TGTGCCAGCAGCCCTCGGACAGGGGATAGCTCCTACGAGCAGTACTTC.

The rearrangement uses TRBV2 and TRBJ1-5; the D gene is possibly TRBD1 (5 bases). The length of the CDR3 is 15 residues. Trimming pared 3 bases from V and 6 bases from J, leaving 15 bases between. Germline CDR1 SNHLY, CDR2 FYNNEI. The CDR3 sequence is CASSEGQVIAQPQHF. The CDR3 coding sequence is TGTGCCAGCAGTGAGGGGCAGGTCATTGCTCAGCCCCAGCATTTT.

This chain links TRBV5-1 with TRBJ1-1; D might be TRBD1 (6 bases). Between the trimmed V and J ends, which lost 4 bases and 0 bases, there was a span of 13 bases. Germline V gene sequence: CDR1 SGHRS, CDR2 YFSETQ. There are 15 residues in the CDR3. The CDR3 region is CASSAQGPMNTEAFF. CDR3 nucleotides: TGCGCCAGCAGCGCACAGGGACCCATGAACACTGAAGCTTTCTTT.

This clone has a single count. The chain is built from TRBV3-1 (or the pseudogene TRBV3-2) and TRBJ1-3; tentatively, D is TRBD1 (5 bases). CDR3 length equals 16 residues. V was trimmed by 4 bases and J by 2 bases, leaving 15 bases between them. Germline CDR1 is LGHDT and CDR2 is YNNKEL (reference sequence). Here the CDR3 reads CASSLNDPGPGNTIYF. The CDR3 region has the DNA TGTGCCAGCAGCCTAAACGACCCAGGGCCTGGAAACACCATATATTTT.

This clone was observed a handful of times. The chain uses TRBV10-1 and TRBJ2-7, with a weak D call TRBD1 (5 bases). In germline, CDR1 is WNHNN, CDR2 SYGVQD (reference sequence). Trimming shortened V by 0 bases and J by 3 bases, and 12 bases separated the two germline ends. The CDR3 is made up of 15 amino acids. In nucleotides, the CDR3 is TGCGCCAGCAGTGAGTCAAGGGGAAATGTCTACGAGCAGTACTTC. It yields the protein CASSESRGNVYEQYF.

The chain links TRBV5-1 to TRBJ2-7; TRBD1 might be the D (5 bases). The CDR3 consists of 13 residues. The ends were cut back, 0 bases at V and 3 bases at J, with 7 bases in the middle. Germline CDR1 and CDR2: SGHRS and YFSETQ. In nucleotides, the CDR3 is TGCGCCAGCAGCTTGGAGGGGTACTACGAGCAGTACTTC. This translates into CASSLEGYYEQYF.

The sample holds one count of this clone. CDR3 nucleotides: TGTGCCAGCAGCCTCCAACCGGGACAGCAGCAGCCCCAGCATTTT. Protein: CASSLQPGQQQPQHF. The V call is TRBV4-2, the J call TRBJ1-5, with 7 bases identical to TRBD1. V lost 4 bases to trimming and J lost 7 bases; unmatched junction nucleotides: 10. Germline V gene lookup returns CDR1 LGHNA and CDR2 YNFKEQ. The CDR3 is 15 amino acids.

In regard to this clone: Other DNA sequences in this specimen translate into the identical CDR3. The chain recombines TRBV5-1 with TRBJ1-2, with 7 bases that match TRBD1. V shed 0 bases and J 5 bases; nucleotides not matched to a gene: 1. This CDR3 has 13 amino acids. Germline CDR1 SGHRS, CDR2 YFSETQ. The CDR3 DNA reads as TGCGCCAGCAGCTTGGGGGGACAGTATGGCTACACCTTC. Its protein is CASSLGGQYGYTF.

The J gene is TRBJ2-3, the V gene TRBV11-3, with D possibly TRBD1 on 6 matching bases. Trimming removed 7 bases from V and 3 bases from J, with 20 bases in between. The V gene's germline CDR1 is SGHNT and CDR2 YENEEA. The length of the CDR3 is 16 residues. The CDR3: CASKLEDRGGTDTQYF. Here the CDR3 DNA reads TGTGCCAGCAAACTAGAGGACAGAGGGGGAACAGATACGCAGTATTTT.

V is TRBV29-1 and J is TRBJ1-1, with unresolved D. The CDR3 has 14 amino acids. Germline V gene data show CDR1 as SQVTM and CDR2 as ANQGSEA. Trimming pared 1 base from V and 0 bases from J, leaving 9 bases between. The CDR3 DNA reads TGCAGCGTTGAAGGAGAAACGATGAACACTGAAGCTTTCTTT. It codes for CSVEGETMNTEAFF.

This chain uses TRBV29-1 with TRBJ1-2, with a tentative D call TRBD1 (6 bases). Germline-derived CDR1 and CDR2 are SQVTM and ANQGSEA. V lost 3 bases and J 12 bases, leaving 20 bases between the germline ends. The CDR3 length is 13 residues. CDR3: CSVDLNRVAADTF. The CDR3 region has the DNA TGCAGCGTTGACCTCAACAGGGTGGCAGCGGACACCTTC.

The chain uses TRBV5-4 and TRBJ2-6; D is unclear. The CDR3 consists of 15 residues. Germline loops: CDR1 SGHNT, CDR2 YYREEE (reference sequence). V was clipped by 2 bases and J by 0 bases, with 6 bases between them. CDR3 in amino acids: CASSFTSSGANVLTF. The CDR3 DNA follows: TGTGCCAGCAGCTTTACCAGCTCTGGGGCCAACGTCCTGACTTTC. The variable domain in full, completed from reference TRBV5-4 and TRBJ2-6, reads ETGVTQSPTHLIKTRGQQVTLRCSSQSGHNTVSWYQQALGQGPQFIFQYYREEENGRGNFPPRFSGLQFPNYSSELNVNALELDDSALYLCASSFTSSGANVLTFGAGSRLTVL.

This clone was seen only once. V usage is TRBV29-1 and J usage is TRBJ2-1, with TRBD1 as a possible D gene (5 bases). The V end was cut by 5 bases, the J end by 4 bases, with 12 bases between. Looked up from germline, CDR1 is SQVTM and CDR2 is ANQGSEA. CDR3 length: 13 amino acids. The CDR3 DNA is TGCAGCGTTAGCAGGGCGAGATACAATGAGCAGTTCTTC. This translates into CSVSRARYNEQFF.

Only a few counts were recorded for this clone. The chain couples TRBV2 to TRBJ1-3, with D possibly matching TRBD1 (6 bases). The V and J ends lost 4 bases and 2 bases respectively, with 12 bases between them. Germline V gene data show CDR1 as SNHLY and CDR2 as FYNNEI. The CDR3 has 15 residues. CDR3 sequence reads: CASSVGGAAGNTIYF. CDR3 nucleotides: TGTGCCAGCAGTGTGGGGGGGGCGGCTGGAAACACCATATATTTT. Full variable domain (outside the CDR3, taken from reference TRBV2 and TRBJ1-3): EPEVTQTPSHQVTQMGQEVILRCVPISNHLYFYWYRQILGQKVEFLVSFYNNEISEKSEIFDDQFSVERPDGSNFTLKIRSTKLEDSAMYFCASSVGGAAGNTIYFGEGSWLTVV.

CDR3: CASSIYPGLDNEQFF. The CDR3 nucleotides are TGTGCCAGTAGTATATATCCAGGGCTCGACAATGAGCAGTTCTTC. The chain uses TRBV19 and TRBJ2-1; tentatively, D is TRBD1 (5 bases). Germline CDR1 LNHDA, CDR2 SQIVND (reference sequence). The V end was cut by 2 bases, the J end by 5 bases, with 13 bases between. This CDR3 spans 15 amino acids.

This clone occurred once. The rearrangement links TRBV4-2 to TRBJ2-7, with D perhaps matching TRBD1 (5 bases). The length of the CDR3 is 14 residues. Trimming shortened V by 1 base and J by 4 bases, and 11 bases separated the two germline ends. CDR1 LGHNA and CDR2 YNFKEQ come from the germline V gene. The CDR3 is CASSQAGREYEQYF. The CDR3 nucleotides are TGTGCCAGCAGCCAAGCCGGCAGGGAATACGAGCAGTACTTC.

The chain recombines TRBV2 with TRBJ1-5, with D possibly TRBD1 on 5 matching bases. Germline values: CDR1 SNHLY, CDR2 FYNNEI. V lost 7 bases to trimming and J lost 2 bases, with 9 bases between them. The CDR3 length is 13 residues. In DNA, the CDR3 is TGTGCCAGCAAGGGGAGGGGCAATCAGCCCCAGCATTTT. Translation: CASKGRGNQPQHF. The full variable domain, rest sourced from reference TRBV2 and TRBJ1-5, is EPEVTQTPSHQVTQMGQEVILRCVPISNHLYFYWYRQILGQKVEFLVSFYNNEISEKSEIFDDQFSVERPDGSNFTLKIRSTKLEDSAMYFCASKGRGNQPQHFGDGTRLSIL.

The table lists this clone with a count of one. The gene calls are TRBV7-8 and TRBJ1-6; 9 bases agree with TRBD1. The CDR3 consists of 15 residues. From germline, CDR1 is SGHVS and CDR2 FQNEAQ. V was clipped by 4 bases and J by 10 bases; unmatched bases: 8. This CDR3 is CASSSRDRAGSPLHF. Here the CDR3 DNA reads TGTGCCAGCAGCTCCCGGGACAGGGCTGGCTCACCCCTCCACTTT.

For this clone: The junction shows a germline mismatch at one end, possibly a read error. The chain couples TRBV6-5 to TRBJ1-1, with D unclear. In germline, CDR1 is MNHEY, CDR2 SVGAGI. This CDR3 is 13 amino acids long. CDR3 residues: CRASLGWSTEAFF. CDR3 bases: TGCCGTGCGAGCCTCGGCTGGAGCACTGAAGCTTTCTTT.

The gene calls are TRBV6-5 and TRBJ1-1, with D perhaps TRBD1 (6 bases). CDR3 length: 13 residues. Deletions cut 5 bases from V and 4 bases from J, with 11 bases between. Looked up from germline, CDR1 is MNHEY and CDR2 is SVGAGI. CDR3 protein: CASSRGFVTEAFF. In nucleotides, the CDR3 is TGTGCCAGCAGTAGGGGGTTCGTCACTGAAGCTTTCTTT.

This chain uses TRBV29-1 with TRBJ2-2, with 9 bases aligning to TRBD1. The CDR3 has 13 residues. Germline CDR1 is SQVTM and CDR2 is ANQGSEA. V was pared by 7 bases and J by 4 bases, with 4 bases of the junction left unmatched. The CDR3 protein is CSAGTGRTGELFF. CDR3 DNA: TGCAGCGCAGGGACAGGGCGCACCGGGGAGCTGTTTTTT.

This sequence joins TRBV7-8 and TRBJ1-5, with a possible D match to TRBD1 (6 bases). This CDR3 is 13 amino acids long. The germline V and J ends were trimmed by 5 bases and 6 bases, with 11 bases remaining between them. Germline V gene data show CDR1 as SGHVS and CDR2 as FQNEAQ. The CDR3 protein is CASSPFRGQPQHF. CDR3 DNA sequence: TGTGCCAGCAGCCCATTCAGGGGTCAGCCCCAGCATTTT.

The J gene is TRBJ1-2, the V gene TRBV18, with D possibly TRBD1 on 5 matching bases. The germline V gene encodes CDR1 KGHSH and CDR2 LQKENI. The V end lost 5 bases, the J end lost 5 bases, and 12 bases lay between the germline ends. The CDR3 contains 13 residues. The CDR3, as DNA: TGTGCCAGCTCAATAGGCCAGGGTTATGGCTACACCTTC. It is translated as CASSIGQGYGYTF.

The V and J genes are TRBV6-1 and TRBJ1-2, with D maybe TRBD1 (6 bases). CDR1 MNHNS and CDR2 SASEGT come from the germline V gene. The CDR3 extends over 14 amino acids. The V end lost 5 bases, the J end lost 8 bases, and 18 bases lay between the germline ends. The CDR3 region is CASSPRGAGGGYTF. The DNA for the CDR3 is TGTGCCAGCAGTCCTCGGGGGGCAGGTGGCGGCTACACCTTC.

The chain couples TRBV24-1 to TRBJ2-7; 9 nucleotides agree with TRBD1. The CDR3 spans 16 residues. J gave up 9 bases and V 3 bases, and 14 bases lay outside the gene matches. CDR1 and CDR2 (germline): KGHDR, SFDVKD. For the CDR3, the DNA is TGTGCCACCAGTGATCCGGCCCCGGGACAGGGTGAGGGGCAGTACTTC. It codes for CATSDPAPGQGEGQYF.

This sequence joins TRBV11-2 and TRBJ2-7; possibly TRBD1 for D (6 bases). The CDR3 spans 15 residues. The V gene lost 1 base and the J gene lost 3 bases, with 13 bases spanning the gap. CDR1 SGHAT and CDR2 FQNNGV come from the germline V gene. CDR3: CASSLAGDSYYEQYF. Written as DNA, the CDR3 is TGTGCCAGCAGCTTAGCAGGGGATTCCTACTACGAGCAGTACTTC.